This T cell receptor (beta chain) was recovered during a study of radiotherapy plus CTLA-4 blockade in lung cancer (dated by TCRdb to 2017 to 2018). As for the study more broadly: Objective responses occurred in roughly 19% of enrolled patients, and roughly 30% achieved disease control.

In this study, focal radiation therapy paired with CTLA-4 blockade (ipilimumab) was tested in patients who had chemo-refractory metastatic non-small-cell lung cancer. Reading the germline V gene gives CDR1 SNHLY and CDR2 FYNNEI. The CDR3 spans 15 residues, from the cysteine through the phenylalanine. Of all the DNA, just the CDR3 is kept, 45 bases in frame from base 1. As to this clone: This receptor's antigen is unknown. It has no much larger one-base neighbor in the sample; base qualities were not kept.

The full study reports these points: Increased serum interferon-beta after radiation, together with early dynamic changes in blood T cell clones, were reported to be the strongest predictors of response. TCR clones derived from tumors expanded in peripheral blood after treatment with radiotherapy and ipilimumab.

Libraries were made using the immunoSEQ multiplex PCR assay. The immuneACCESS repertoire file appears here via TCRdb, limited to in-frame rearrangements. These files lack a portion of the clones; in checked studies, under half of the deficit traces to unresolved V genes, and the cause of the others is not known. This sample has tens of thousands of clones in its table, and approximately 84% of those were observed once. The ten largest clones add up to more than 4% of the sample. The sequence joins TRBV2 to TRBJ2-5, with 8 bases matching TRBD1. The J call is doubtful: the DNA matches TRBJ2-7 better. The receptor was derived from a human donor with non-small cell lung cancer whose response to radiotherapy plus ipilimumab could not be evaluated. Sequences were derived from peripheral blood, sampled from a patient treated with radiotherapy plus ipilimumab. This receptor carries the CDR3 CASSRPDREVYEQYF. The DNA reads as follows: TGTGCCAGCAGTCGGCCGGACAGGGAAGTCTACGAGCAGTACTTC.